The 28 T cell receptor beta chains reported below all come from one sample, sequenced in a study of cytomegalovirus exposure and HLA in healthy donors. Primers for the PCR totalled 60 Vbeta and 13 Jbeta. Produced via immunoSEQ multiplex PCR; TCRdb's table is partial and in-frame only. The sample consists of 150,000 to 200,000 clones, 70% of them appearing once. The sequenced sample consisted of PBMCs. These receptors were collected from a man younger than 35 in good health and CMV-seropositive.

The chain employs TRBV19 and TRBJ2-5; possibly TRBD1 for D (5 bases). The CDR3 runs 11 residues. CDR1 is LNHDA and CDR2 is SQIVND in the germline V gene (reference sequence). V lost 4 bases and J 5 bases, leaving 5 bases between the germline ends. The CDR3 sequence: CASSKGETQYF. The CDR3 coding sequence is TGTGCCAGTAGTAAGGGGGAGACCCAGTACTTC.

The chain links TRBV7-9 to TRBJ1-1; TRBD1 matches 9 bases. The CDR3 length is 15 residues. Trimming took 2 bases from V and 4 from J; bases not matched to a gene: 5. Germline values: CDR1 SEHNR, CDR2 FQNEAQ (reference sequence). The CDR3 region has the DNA TGTGCCAGCAGCTTATTACAGGGGGCCGGCACTGAAGCTTTCTTT. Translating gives CASSLLQGAGTEAFF.

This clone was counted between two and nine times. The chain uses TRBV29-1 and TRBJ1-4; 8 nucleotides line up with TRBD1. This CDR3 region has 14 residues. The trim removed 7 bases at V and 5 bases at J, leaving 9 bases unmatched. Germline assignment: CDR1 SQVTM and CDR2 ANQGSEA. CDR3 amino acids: CSAKRTGFNEKLFF. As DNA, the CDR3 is TGCAGCGCTAAACGGACAGGGTTCAATGAAAAACTGTTTTTT. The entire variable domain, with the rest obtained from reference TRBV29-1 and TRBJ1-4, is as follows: SAVISQKPSRDICQRGTSLTIQCQVDSQVTMMFWYRQQPGQSLTLIATANQGSEATYESGFVIDKFPISRPNLTFSTLTVSNMSPEDSSIYLCSAKRTGFNEKLFFGSGTQLSVL.

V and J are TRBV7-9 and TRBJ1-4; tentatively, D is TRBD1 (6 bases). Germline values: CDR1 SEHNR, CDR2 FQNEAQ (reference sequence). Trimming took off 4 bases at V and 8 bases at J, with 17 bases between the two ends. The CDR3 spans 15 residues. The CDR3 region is CASSSQGPREEKLFF. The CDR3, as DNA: TGTGCCAGCAGCTCCCAGGGGCCTAGGGAGGAAAAACTGTTTTTT. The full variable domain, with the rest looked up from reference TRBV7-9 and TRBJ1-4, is DTGVSQNPRHKITKRGQNVTFRCDPISEHNRLYWYRQTLGQGPEFLTYFQNEAQLEKSRLLSDRFSAERPKGSFSTLEIQRTEQGDSAMYLCASSSQGPREEKLFFGSGTQLSVL.

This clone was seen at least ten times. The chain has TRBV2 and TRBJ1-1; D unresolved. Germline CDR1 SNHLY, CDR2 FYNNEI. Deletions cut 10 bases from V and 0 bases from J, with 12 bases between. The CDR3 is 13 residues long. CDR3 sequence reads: CATVQDMNTEAFF. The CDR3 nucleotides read TGTGCCACCGTACAAGACATGAACACTGAAGCTTTCTTT.

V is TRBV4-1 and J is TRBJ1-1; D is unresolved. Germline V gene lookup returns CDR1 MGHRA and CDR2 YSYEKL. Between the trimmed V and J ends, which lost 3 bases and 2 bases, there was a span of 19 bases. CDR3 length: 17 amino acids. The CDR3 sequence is CASSHTPWRAKNTEAFF. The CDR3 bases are TGCGCCAGCAGCCATACCCCGTGGAGGGCAAAAAACACTGAAGCTTTCTTT.

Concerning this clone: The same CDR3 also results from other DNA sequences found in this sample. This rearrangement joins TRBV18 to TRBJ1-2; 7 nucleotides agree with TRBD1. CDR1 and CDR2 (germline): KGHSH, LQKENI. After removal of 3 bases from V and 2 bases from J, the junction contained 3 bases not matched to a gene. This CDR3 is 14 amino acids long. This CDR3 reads CASSPGQANYGYTF. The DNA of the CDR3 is TGTGCCAGCTCACCTGGACAGGCCAACTATGGCTACACCTTC. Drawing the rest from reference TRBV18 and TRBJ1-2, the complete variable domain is NAGVMQNPRHLVRRRGQEARLRCSPMKGHSHVYWYRQLPEEGLKFMVYLQKENIIDESGMPKERFSAEFPKEGPSILRIQQVVRGDSAAYFCASSPGQANYGYTFGSGTRLTVV.

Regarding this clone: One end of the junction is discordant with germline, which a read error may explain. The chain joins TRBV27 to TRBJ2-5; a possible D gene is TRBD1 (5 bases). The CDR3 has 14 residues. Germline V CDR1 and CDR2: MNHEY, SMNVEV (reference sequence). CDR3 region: CASSSMTEKEAQYF. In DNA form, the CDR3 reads TGTGCCAGCAGTTCCATGACAGAGAAAGAGGCCCAGTACTTC.

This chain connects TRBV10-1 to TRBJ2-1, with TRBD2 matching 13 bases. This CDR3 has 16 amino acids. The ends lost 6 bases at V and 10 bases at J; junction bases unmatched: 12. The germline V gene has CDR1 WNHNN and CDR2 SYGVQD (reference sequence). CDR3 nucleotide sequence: TGCGCCAGCAGCATCTCCGGGACTAGCGGGACTAAAGAGCAGTTCTTC. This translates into CASSISGTSGTKEQFF.

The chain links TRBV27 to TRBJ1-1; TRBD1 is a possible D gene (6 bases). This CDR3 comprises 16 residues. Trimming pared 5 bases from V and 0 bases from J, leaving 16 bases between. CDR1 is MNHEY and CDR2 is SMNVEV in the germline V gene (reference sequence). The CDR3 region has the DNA TGTGCCAGCAGTCCAATCTCCGGACAGCTGAACACTGAAGCTTTCTTT. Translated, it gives CASSPISGQLNTEAFF.

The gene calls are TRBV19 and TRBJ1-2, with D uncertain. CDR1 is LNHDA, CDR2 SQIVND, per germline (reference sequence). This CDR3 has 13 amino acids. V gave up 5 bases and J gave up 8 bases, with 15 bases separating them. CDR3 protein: CASSFDSSWGYTF. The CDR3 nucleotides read TGTGCCAGTAGTTTTGACTCGTCTTGGGGCTACACCTTC.

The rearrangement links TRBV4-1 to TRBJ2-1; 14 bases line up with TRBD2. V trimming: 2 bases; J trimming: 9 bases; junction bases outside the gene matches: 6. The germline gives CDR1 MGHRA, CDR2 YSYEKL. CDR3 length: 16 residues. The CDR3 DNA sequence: TGCGCCAGCAGCCAATTCCCGGGACTAGCGGGAGTTGAGCAGTTCTTC. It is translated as CASSQFPGLAGVEQFF.

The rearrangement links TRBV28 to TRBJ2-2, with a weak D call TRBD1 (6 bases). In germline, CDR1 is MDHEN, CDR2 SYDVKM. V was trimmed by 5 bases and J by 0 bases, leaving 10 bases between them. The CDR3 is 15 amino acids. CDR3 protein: CASSPGTTNTGELFF. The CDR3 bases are TGTGCCAGCAGTCCCGGGACAACGAACACCGGGGAGCTGTTTTTT.

This CDR3 reads CASSGRDLHNEQFF. CDR3 sequence (DNA): TGCGCCAGCAGCGGAAGGGACTTACACAATGAGCAGTTCTTC. The rearrangement uses TRBV5-1 and TRBJ2-1, with a weak D call TRBD2 (6 bases). V was trimmed by 4 bases and J by 5 bases, leaving 13 bases between them. This CDR3 spans 14 amino acids. Germline V gives CDR1 SGHRS, CDR2 YFSETQ. Drawing the rest from reference TRBV5-1 and TRBJ2-1, the complete variable domain is KAGVTQTPRYLIKTRGQQVTLSCSPISGHRSVSWYQQTPGQGLQFLFEYFSETQRNKGNFPGRFSGRQFSNSRSEMNVSTLELGDSALYLCASSGRDLHNEQFFGPGTRLTVL.

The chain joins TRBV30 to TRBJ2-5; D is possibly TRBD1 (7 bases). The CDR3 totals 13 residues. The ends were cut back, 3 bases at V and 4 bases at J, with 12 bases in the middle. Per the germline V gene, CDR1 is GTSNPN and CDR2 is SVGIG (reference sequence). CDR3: CAWRAGGTETQYF. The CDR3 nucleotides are TGTGCCTGGAGGGCAGGGGGGACAGAGACCCAGTACTTC.

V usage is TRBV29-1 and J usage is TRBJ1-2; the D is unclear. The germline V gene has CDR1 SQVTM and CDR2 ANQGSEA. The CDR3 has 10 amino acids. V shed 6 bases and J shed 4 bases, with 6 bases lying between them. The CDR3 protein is CSVTGYGYTF. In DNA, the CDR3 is TGCAGCGTCACCGGCTATGGCTACACCTTC.

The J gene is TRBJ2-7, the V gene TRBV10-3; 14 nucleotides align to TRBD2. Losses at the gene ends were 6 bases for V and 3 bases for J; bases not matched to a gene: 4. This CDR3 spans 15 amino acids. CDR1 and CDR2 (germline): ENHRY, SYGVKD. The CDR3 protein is CAIREGLAGVYEQYV. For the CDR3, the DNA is TGTGCCATCAGAGAGGGACTAGCGGGAGTCTACGAGCAGTACGTC.

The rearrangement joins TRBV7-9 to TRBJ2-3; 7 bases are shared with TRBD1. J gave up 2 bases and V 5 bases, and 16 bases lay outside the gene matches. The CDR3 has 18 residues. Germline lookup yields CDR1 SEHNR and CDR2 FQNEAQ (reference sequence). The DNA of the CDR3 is TGTGCCAGCAGCCTACCGCGAGGGACAGCTTCACACACAGATACGCAGTATTTT. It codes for CASSLPRGTASHTDTQYF.

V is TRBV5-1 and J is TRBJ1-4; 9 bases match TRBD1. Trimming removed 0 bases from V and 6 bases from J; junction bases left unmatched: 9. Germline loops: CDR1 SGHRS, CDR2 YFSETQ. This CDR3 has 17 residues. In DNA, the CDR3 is TGCGCCAGCAGCTTGGCGGGACAGGGACGTGGGGATGAAAAACTGTTTTTT. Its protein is CASSLAGQGRGDEKLFF.

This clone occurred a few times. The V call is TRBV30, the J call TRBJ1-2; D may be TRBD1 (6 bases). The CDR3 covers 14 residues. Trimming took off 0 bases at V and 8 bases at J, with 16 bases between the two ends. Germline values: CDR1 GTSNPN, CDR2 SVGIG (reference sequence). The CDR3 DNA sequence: TGTGCCTGGAGTGTCGAACAGGGCACGTGGGGCTACACCTTC. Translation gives CAWSVEQGTWGYTF.

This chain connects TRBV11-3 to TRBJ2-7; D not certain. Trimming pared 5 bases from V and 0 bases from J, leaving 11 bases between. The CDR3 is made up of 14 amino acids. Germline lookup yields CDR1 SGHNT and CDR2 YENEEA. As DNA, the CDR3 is TGTGCCAGCAGCCCCTCGGGTAGCTCCTACGAGCAGTACGTC. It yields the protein CASSPSGSSYEQYV.

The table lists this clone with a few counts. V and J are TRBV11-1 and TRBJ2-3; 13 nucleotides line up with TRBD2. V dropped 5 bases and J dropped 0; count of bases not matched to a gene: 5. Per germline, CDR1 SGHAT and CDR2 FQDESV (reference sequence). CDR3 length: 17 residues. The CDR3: CASSPGLAGISTDTQYF. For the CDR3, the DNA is TGTGCCAGCAGCCCGGGACTAGCGGGAATCAGCACAGATACGCAGTATTTT.

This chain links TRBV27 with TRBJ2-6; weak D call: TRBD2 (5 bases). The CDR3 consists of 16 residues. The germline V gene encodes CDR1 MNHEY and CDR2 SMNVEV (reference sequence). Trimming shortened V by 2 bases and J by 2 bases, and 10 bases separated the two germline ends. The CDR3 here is CASSLVGNPGANVLTF. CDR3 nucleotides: TGTGCCAGCAGTTTAGTCGGGAATCCTGGGGCCAACGTCCTGACTTTC.

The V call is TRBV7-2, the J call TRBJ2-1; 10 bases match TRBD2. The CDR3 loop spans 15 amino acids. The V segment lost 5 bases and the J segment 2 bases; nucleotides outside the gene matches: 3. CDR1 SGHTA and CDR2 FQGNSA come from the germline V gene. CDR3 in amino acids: CASSQTSGPYNEQFF. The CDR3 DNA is TGTGCCAGCAGCCAGACTAGCGGGCCCTACAATGAGCAGTTCTTC.

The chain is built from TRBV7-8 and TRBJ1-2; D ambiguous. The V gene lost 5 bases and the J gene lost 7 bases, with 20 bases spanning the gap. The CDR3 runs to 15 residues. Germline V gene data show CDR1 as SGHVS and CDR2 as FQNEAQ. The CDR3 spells CASSPTVSNTGGYTF. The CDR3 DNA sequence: TGTGCCAGCAGCCCTACGGTCTCTAATACGGGTGGCTACACCTTC.

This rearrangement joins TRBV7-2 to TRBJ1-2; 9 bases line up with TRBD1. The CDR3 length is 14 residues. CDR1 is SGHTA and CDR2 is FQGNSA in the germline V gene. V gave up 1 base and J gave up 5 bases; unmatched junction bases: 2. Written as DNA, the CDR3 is TGTGCCAGCAGCTTAGGGGGGACAGGGTATGGCTACACCTTC. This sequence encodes CASSLGGTGYGYTF.

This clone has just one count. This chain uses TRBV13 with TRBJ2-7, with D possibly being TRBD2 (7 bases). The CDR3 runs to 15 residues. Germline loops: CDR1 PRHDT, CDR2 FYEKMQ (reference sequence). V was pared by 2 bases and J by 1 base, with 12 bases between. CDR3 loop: CASSLRGALSYEQYV. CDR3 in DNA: TGTGCCAGCAGCTTACGGGGGGCTCTTTCCTACGAGCAGTACGTC.

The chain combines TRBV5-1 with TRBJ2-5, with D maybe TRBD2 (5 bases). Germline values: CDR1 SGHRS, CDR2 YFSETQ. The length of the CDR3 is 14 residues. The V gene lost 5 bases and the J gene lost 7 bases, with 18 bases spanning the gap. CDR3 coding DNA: TGCGCCAGCAGATCAGAAGACGGGGAGAGGACCCAGTACTTC. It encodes CASRSEDGERTQYF.